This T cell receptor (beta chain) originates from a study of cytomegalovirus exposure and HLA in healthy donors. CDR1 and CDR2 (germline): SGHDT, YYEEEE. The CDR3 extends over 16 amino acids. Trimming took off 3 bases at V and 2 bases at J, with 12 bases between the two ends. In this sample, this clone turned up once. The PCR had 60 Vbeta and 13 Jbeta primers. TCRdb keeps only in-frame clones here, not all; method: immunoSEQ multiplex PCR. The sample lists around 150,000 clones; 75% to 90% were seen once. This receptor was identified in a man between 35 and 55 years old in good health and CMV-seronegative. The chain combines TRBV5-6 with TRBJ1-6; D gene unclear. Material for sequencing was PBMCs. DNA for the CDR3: TGTGCCAGCAGCTCTACAGACGGGGCCTATAATTCACCCCTCCACTTT. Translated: CASSSTDGAYNSPLHF.